Included here is one TCR beta chain sequence, with context. The data belong to a study of blood T cell repertoires in COVID-19. Study overall: Samples representing acute and convalescent COVID-19 were sourced from the United States, Italy and Spain.

Method: immunoSEQ multiplex PCR; TCRdb's copy keeps in-frame clones and lacks some. Of fewer than 200,000 clones listed, almost 85% are singletons. The CDR3 runs 13 residues. V trimming: 10 bases; J trimming: 9 bases; junction bases outside the gene matches: 10. The V gene's germline CDR1 is SNHLY and CDR2 FYNNEI. The rearrangement links TRBV2 to TRBJ2-1; 9 bases are a match to TRBD2. The sample taken for sequencing was peripheral blood. The receptor was isolated from a woman older than 75 with acute or convalescent COVID-19. The CDR3 region has the DNA TGTGCCACCGGACTAGCGAGAAATGGTGAGCAGTTCTTC. Its translation: CATGLARNGEQFF.